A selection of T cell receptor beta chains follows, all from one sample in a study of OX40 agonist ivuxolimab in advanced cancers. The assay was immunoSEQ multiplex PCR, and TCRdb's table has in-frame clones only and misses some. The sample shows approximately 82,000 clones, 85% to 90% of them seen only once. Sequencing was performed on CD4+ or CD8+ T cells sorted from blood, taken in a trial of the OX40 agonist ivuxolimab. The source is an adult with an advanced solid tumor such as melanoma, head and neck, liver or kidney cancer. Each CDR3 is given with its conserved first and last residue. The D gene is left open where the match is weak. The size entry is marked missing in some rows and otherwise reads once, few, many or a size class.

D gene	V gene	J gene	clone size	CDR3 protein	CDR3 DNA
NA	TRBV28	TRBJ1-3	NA	CASSVRDKGAGNTIYF	TGTGCCAGCAGTGTCCGGGACAAAGGAGCTGGAAACACCATATATTTT
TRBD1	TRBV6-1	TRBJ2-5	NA	CASSDWTGQHRETQYF	TGTGCCAGCAGTGATTGGACAGGACAACATCGAGAGACCCAGTACTTC
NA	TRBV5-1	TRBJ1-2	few	CASSLEGGGSPYGYTF	TGCGCCAGCAGCTTGGAAGGCGGGGGCTCCCCCTATGGCTACACCTTC
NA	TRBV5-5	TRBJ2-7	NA	CASSSAGGGLYEQYF	TGTGCCAGCAGCTCGGCTGGCGGGGGCCTCTACGAGCAGTACTTC
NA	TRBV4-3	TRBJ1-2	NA	CASSQDERQWFGYTF	TGCGCCAGCAGCCAAGATGAGAGACAGTGGTTCGGCTACACCTTC
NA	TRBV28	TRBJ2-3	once	CASSPTLSWDTQYF	TGTGCCAGCAGTCCAACCCTATCGTGGGATACGCAGTATTTT
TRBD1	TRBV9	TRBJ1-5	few	CASSFGTGENNQPQHF	TGTGCCAGCAGCTTCGGGACAGGGGAGAACAATCAGCCCCAGCATTTT
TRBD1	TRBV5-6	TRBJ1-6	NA	CASSLYDRVEDSPLHF	TGTGCCAGCAGCTTGTACGACAGGGTAGAGGATTCACCCCTCCACTTT
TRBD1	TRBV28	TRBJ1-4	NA	CASSTSGTVNEKLFF	TGTGCCAGCAGTACCTCCGGGACAGTTAATGAAAAACTGTTTTTT
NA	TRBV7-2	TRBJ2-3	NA	CASSLAGATDTQYF	TGTGCCAGCAGCTTAGCGGGGGCCACAGATACGCAGTATTTT
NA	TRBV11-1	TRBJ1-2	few	CASSKGTDYGYTF	TGTGCCAGCAGCAAGGGGACGGATTATGGCTACACCTTC
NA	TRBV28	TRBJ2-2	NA	CASISTGTTGELFF	TGTGCCAGCATTTCCACAGGGACCACCGGGGAGCTGTTTTTT
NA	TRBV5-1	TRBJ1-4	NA	CASSLVGGTTNEKLFF	TGCGCCAGCAGCTTAGTTGGGGGAACAACTAATGAAAAACTGTTTTTT
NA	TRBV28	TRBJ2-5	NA	CASSPVDPRETQYF	TGTGCCAGCAGTCCTGTCGACCCCCGTGAGACCCAGTACTTC
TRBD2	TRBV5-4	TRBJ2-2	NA	CASSSSVAGRSGELFF	TGTGCCAGCAGCTCAAGCGTAGCGGGGAGGTCCGGGGAGCTGTTTTTT
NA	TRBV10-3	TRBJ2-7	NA	CAISEALYEQYF	TGTGCCATCAGTGAGGCCCTTTACGAGCAGTACTTC
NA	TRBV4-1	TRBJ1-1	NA	CASSLWRGATTEAFF	TGCGCCAGCAGCCTATGGAGAGGGGCAACCACTGAAGCTTTCTTT
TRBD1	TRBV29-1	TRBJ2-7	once	CSVARDRDVYEQYF	TGCAGCGTCGCTCGCGACAGGGACGTCTACGAGCAGTACTTC
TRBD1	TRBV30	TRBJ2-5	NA	CAWSEDRGETQYF	TGTGCCTGGAGTGAGGACAGGGGGGAGACCCAGTACTTC
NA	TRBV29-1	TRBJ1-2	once	CSVEGAQPNYGYTF	TGCAGCGTTGAAGGGGCCCAGCCTAACTATGGCTACACCTTC
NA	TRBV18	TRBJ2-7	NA	CASSPPLDSYEQYF	TGTGCCAGCTCACCACCTCTGGACTCCTACGAGCAGTACTTC
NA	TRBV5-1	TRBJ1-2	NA	CASSSQTGRDTF	TGCGCCAGCAGCTCGCAGACAGGCAGGGACACCTTC
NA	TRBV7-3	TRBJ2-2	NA	CASSLTGEDTGELFF	TGTGCCAGCAGCTTAACGGGGGAGGACACCGGGGAGCTGTTTTTT
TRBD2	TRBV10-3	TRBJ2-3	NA	CAASGGPSTDTQYF	TGTGCCGCAAGCGGGGGCCCGAGCACAGATACGCAGTATTTT
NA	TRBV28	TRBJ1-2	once	CASSPAPGQYYGYTF	TGTGCCAGCAGTCCGGCCCCAGGACAGTACTATGGCTACACCTTC
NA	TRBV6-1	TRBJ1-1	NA	CASSYGGTEAFF	TGTGCCAGCAGTTATGGGGGCACTGAAGCTTTCTTT
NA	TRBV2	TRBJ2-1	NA	CASSVSSGGGYNEQFF	TGTGCCAGCAGTGTGTCTTCAGGGGGGGGATACAATGAGCAGTTCTTC
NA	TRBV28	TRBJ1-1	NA	CATVYGAEAFF	TGTGCCACCGTATACGGAGCTGAAGCTTTCTTT
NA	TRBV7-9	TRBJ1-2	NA	CASSLGPSYGYTF	TGTGCCAGCAGCCTGGGCCCATCATATGGCTACACCTTC
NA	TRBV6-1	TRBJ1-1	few	CASSSEGFTEAFF	TGTGCCAGCAGTTCGGAGGGTTTTACTGAAGCTTTCTTT
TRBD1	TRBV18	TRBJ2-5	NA	CASSSDRGQETQYF	TGTGCCAGCTCCTCGGACAGGGGGCAAGAGACCCAGTACTTC
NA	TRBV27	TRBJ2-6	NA	CASSWRQAGANVLTF	TGTGCCAGCAGTTGGAGACAGGCTGGGGCCAACGTCCTGACTTTC
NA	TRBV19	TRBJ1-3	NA	CACRGSGNTIYF	TGTGCCTGCAGGGGTTCTGGAAACACCATATATTTT
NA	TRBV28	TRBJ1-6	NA	CASSSAGQGSPLHF	TGTGCCAGCAGTAGTGCAGGGCAAGGGTCACCCCTCCACTTT
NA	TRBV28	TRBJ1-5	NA	CASRLTGSGNQPQHF	TGTGCCAGCAGACTCACAGGGAGTGGTAATCAGCCCCAGCATTTT
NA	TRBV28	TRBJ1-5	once	CASSGPQTWSPQHF	TGTGCCAGCAGTGGCCCACAGACCTGGTCTCCCCAGCATTTT
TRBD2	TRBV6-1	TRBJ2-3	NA	CASSVGLPTDTQYF	TGTGCCAGCAGTGTGGGACTACCCACAGATACGCAGTATTTT
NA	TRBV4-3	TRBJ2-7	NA	CASSQDLEVRPNYEQYF	TGCGCCAGCAGCCAAGATCTGGAAGTCAGACCGAACTACGAGCAGTACTTC
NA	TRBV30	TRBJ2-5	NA	CAWSYPGETQYF	TGTGCCTGGAGTTACCCGGGGGAGACCCAGTACTTC